What follows describes a single TCR beta chain. Its target is unknown. Both subsets, CD45RA+ naive and CD45RA-negative memory, were split from the CD4+ cells. The sample originates from a study of shared clonotypes between healthy human individuals. Study summary: Donor composition was a couple of women and a few men, aged 18 to 49. Per-donor plates numbered three CD4 naive, three CD4 memory, two CD8 naive and one CD8 memory.

Points from the study as a whole: The diversity represented, both genetic and in exposure history, was limited by few donors.

Some clones are missing from TCRdb's copy, which holds only in-frame ones; the method was immunoSEQ multiplex PCR. The data contain around 2,000,000 clones, 85% to 95% of them singletons. Unmatched junction bases numbered 10, after V lost 11 bases and J lost 3 bases. This CDR3 contains 14 residues. Germline values: CDR1 LNHDA, CDR2 SQIVND (reference sequence). This receptor was identified in a man younger than 35 in good health. V gene TRBV19 combines with J gene TRBJ1-3, with TRBD1 matching over 7 bases. Material for sequencing was naive CD4+ T cells sorted from blood. Subset denoted: CD45RA+ positively selected. The CDR3 DNA follows: TGTGCCTCAAAGGAGGGGGCTGATGGAAACACCATATATTTT. Encoded protein: CASKEGADGNTIYF.